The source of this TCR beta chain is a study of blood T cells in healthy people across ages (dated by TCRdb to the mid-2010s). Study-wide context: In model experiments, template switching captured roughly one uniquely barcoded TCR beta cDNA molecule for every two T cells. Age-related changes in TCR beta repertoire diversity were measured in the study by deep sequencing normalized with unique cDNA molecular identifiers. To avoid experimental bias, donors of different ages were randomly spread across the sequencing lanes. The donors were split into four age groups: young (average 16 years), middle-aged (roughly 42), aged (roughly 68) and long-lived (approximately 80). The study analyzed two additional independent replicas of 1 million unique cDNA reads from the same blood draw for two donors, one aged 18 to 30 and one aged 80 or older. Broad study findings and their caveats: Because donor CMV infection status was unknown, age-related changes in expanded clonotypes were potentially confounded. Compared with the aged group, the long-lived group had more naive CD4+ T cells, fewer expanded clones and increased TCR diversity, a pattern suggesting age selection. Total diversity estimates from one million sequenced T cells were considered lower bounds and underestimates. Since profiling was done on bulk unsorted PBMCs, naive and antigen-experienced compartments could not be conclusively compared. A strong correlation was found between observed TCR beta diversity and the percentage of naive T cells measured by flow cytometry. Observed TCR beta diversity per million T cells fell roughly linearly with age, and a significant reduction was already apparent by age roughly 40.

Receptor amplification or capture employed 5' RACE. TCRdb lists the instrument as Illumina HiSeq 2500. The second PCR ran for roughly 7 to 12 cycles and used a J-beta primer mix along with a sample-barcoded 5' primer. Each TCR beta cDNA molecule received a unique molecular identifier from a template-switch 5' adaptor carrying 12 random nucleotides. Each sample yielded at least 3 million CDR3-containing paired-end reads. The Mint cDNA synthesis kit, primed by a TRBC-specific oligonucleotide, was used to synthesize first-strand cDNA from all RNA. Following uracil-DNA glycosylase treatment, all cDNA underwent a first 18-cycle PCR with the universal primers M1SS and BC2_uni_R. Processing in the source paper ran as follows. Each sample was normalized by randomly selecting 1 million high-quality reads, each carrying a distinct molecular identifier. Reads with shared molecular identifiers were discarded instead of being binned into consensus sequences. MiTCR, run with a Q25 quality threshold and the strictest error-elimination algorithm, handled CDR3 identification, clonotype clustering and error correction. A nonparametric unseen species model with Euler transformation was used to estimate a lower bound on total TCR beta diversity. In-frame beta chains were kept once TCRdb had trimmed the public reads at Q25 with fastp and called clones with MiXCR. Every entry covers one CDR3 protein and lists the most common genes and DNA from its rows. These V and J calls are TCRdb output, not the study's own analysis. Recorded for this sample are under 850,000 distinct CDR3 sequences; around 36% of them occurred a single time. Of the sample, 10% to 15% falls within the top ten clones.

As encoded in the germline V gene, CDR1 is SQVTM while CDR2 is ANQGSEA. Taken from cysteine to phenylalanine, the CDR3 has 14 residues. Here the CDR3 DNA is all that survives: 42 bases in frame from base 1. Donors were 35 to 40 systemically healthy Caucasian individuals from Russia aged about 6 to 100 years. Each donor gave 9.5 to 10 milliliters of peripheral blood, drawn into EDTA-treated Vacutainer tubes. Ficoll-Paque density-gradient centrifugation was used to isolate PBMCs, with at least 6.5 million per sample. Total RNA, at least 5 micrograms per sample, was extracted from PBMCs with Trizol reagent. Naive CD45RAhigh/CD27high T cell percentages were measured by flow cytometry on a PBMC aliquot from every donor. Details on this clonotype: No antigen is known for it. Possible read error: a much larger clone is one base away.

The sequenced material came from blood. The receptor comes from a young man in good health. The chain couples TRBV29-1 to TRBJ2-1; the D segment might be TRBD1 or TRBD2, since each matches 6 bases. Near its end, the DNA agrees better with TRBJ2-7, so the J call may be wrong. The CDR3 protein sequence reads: CSGERGAAYNEQYF. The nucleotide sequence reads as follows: TGCAGCGGAGAAAGGGGGGCTGCCTACAATGAGCAGTACTTC.